The 14 T cell receptor beta chains in this list originate from one sample, sequenced in a study of blood T cell repertoires in COVID-19 (dated by TCRdb to the early 2020s). Library generation was performed with the immunoSEQ multiplex PCR assay. TCRdb took this table from immuneACCESS and kept in-frame rearrangements with V and J called. Such tables lack part of the clones; where checked against another copy, unresolved V genes explain under half of the gap, and the rest is unexplained. Here the sample has about 240,000 clones; 75% to 90% occur a single time. The ten largest clones take up under 10% of the sample. The sequenced material came from PBMCs or T cells enriched from blood (not recorded which). The receptors here all came from a man aged 40-50 years who had recovered from COVID-19.

The chain employs TRBV9 and TRBJ1-2; the match to TRBD1 covers 7 bases. V trimming: 4 bases; J trimming: 8 bases; junction bases outside the gene matches: 14. This CDR3 has 15 amino acids. CDR1 and CDR2 (germline): SGDLS, YYNGEE. CDR3 region: CASSPRRDSSTGYTF. CDR3 DNA sequence: TGTGCCAGCAGCCCCCGCCGGGACAGCTCTACCGGCTACACCTTC.

The rearrangement joins TRBV5-5 to TRBJ1-1, with 10 bases lining up with TRBD1. The CDR3 sequence is 17 residues long. Trimming removed 2 bases from V and 4 bases from J; junction bases left unmatched: 11. Germline V gives CDR1 SGHKS, CDR2 YYEKEE (reference sequence). Written as DNA, the CDR3 is TGTGCCAGCAGCTTCTATACTGGACAGGGGGGGACCACTGAAGCTTTCTTT. Translating gives CASSFYTGQGGTTEAFF.

The chain recombines TRBV7-9 with TRBJ2-1, with 14 nucleotides matching TRBD2. V was clipped by 6 bases and J by 8 bases; unmatched bases: 6. CDR1 and CDR2 (germline): SEHNR, FQNEAQ (reference sequence). The CDR3 covers 15 residues. Here the CDR3 DNA reads TGTGCCAGCAGGACTAGCGGGGGGGCGTTGGATGAGCAGTTCTTC. This codes for CASRTSGGALDEQFF.

The CDR3 sequence is CASSSRQGLTYEQYF. The CDR3 nucleotides are TGCGCCAGCAGCTCCAGACAGGGCCTAACCTACGAGCAGTACTTC. The rearrangement uses TRBV5-1 and TRBJ2-7; 7 bases fit TRBD1. V shed 3 bases, J shed 2 bases, and the junction held 8 bases outside the gene matches. Germline-derived CDR1 and CDR2 are SGHRS and YFSETQ. The CDR3 spans 15 residues.

The table lists this clone with a count of one. The chain carries TRBV12-3 or TRBV12-4 and TRBJ2-2, with TRBD1 as a possible D gene (6 bases). This CDR3 region has 13 residues. V was cut by 6 bases and J by 7 bases, with 12 bases left in between. CDR3 amino acids: CASRYRVGGELFF. CDR3 nucleotide sequence: TGTGCCAGCAGATACAGGGTCGGCGGGGAGCTGTTTTTT.

This chain links TRBV2 with TRBJ1-3; D gene ambiguous. Germline V gene sequence: CDR1 SNHLY, CDR2 FYNNEI. The V end was cut by 6 bases, the J end by 0 bases, with 6 bases between. The CDR3 totals 13 residues. CDR3 nucleotides: TGTGCCAGCAGCCGGGACTCTGGAAACACCATATATTTT. It is translated as CASSRDSGNTIYF.

In this sample, this clone turned up a few times. This sample also contains other DNA sequences that code for the same CDR3. This chain connects TRBV30 to TRBJ2-1; no reliable D call. V was clipped by 2 bases and J by 5 bases, with 4 bases between them. The CDR3 loop spans 11 amino acids. Germline V gene data show CDR1 as GTSNPN and CDR2 as SVGIG (reference sequence). The CDR3 DNA reads as TGTGCCTGGAGTCAGAACAATGAGCAGTTCTTC. This codes for CAWSQNNEQFF.

The count of this clone is one. Mismatch with germline at one junction end may stem from a read error. The gene calls are TRBV7-7 and TRBJ2-5; 7 bases are a match to TRBD1. Looked up from germline, CDR1 is SSHAT and CDR2 is FNYEAQ (reference sequence). The CDR3 has 14 amino acids. The CDR3 DNA sequence: TGTGCTAGCAGCACCCGGGACAGTCAAGAGACCCAGTACTTC. Translated, it gives CASSTRDSQETQYF.

V and J are TRBV7-3 and TRBJ2-7, with D maybe TRBD2 (5 bases). Germline CDR1 and CDR2: SGHTA and FQGTGA. This CDR3 contains 22 residues. With 0 bases removed from V and 3 bases from J, the gap between germline ends came to 33 bases. CDR3 protein: CASSLTPHLSWIEGVFSYEQYF. As DNA, the CDR3 is TGTGCCAGCAGCTTAACCCCCCATCTGTCTTGGATCGAGGGCGTATTCAGCTACGAGCAGTACTTC.

The V gene is TRBV27, the J gene TRBJ2-3; D perhaps matches TRBD1 (5 bases). The CDR3 loop spans 15 amino acids. V was cut by 5 bases and J by 1 base, with 13 bases left in between. Germline loops: CDR1 MNHEY, CDR2 SMNVEV (reference sequence). CDR3 sequence: CASSLGAGGTDTQYF. The CDR3 DNA is TGTGCCAGCAGTCTAGGGGCCGGCGGCACAGATACGCAGTATTTT.

This rearrangement joins TRBV20-1 to TRBJ1-5, with 12 bases lining up with TRBD1. J was trimmed by 0 bases and V by 3 bases; bases with no gene match: 6. The CDR3 spans 17 residues. The germline CDR1 and CDR2 sequences are DFQATT and SNEGSKA (reference sequence). The CDR3 coding sequence is TGCAGTGCTAGTGGGACAGGGGGCCGGTATAGCAATCAGCCCCAGCATTTT. The encoded protein is CSASGTGGRYSNQPQHF.

This CDR3 is CASTPQPGLQSNEQFF. The DNA of the CDR3 is TGTGCCAGCACTCCCCAACCGGGACTACAAAGCAATGAGCAGTTCTTC. V and J are TRBV27 and TRBJ2-1; 7 nucleotides agree with TRBD2. The V segment lost 7 bases and the J segment 6 bases; nucleotides outside the gene matches: 15. From germline, CDR1 is MNHEY and CDR2 SMNVEV (reference sequence). The length of the CDR3 is 16 residues.

The chain carries TRBV4-3 and TRBJ2-3, with 7 bases aligning to TRBD1. After removal of 0 bases from V and 5 bases from J, the junction contained 8 bases not matched to a gene. The germline V gene has CDR1 LGHNA and CDR2 YSLEER. CDR3 size: 16 residues. Here the CDR3 DNA reads TGCGCCAGCAGCCAAGAGTCTGAGGGGGCGTTAGATACGCAGTATTTT. Residues: CASSQESEGALDTQYF.

The chain combines TRBV27 with TRBJ2-1; 10 bases fit TRBD2. Germline loops: CDR1 MNHEY, CDR2 SMNVEV (reference sequence). The CDR3 totals 17 residues. The ends lost 5 bases at V and 0 bases at J; junction bases unmatched: 7. CDR3 sequence reads: CASSRGTSDVSYNEQFF. Here the CDR3 DNA reads TGTGCCAGCAGTAGGGGGACTAGCGACGTCTCCTACAATGAGCAGTTCTTC.